What follows is one T cell receptor beta chain and its context. What it binds is not known. Profiling relied on immunoSEQ multiplex PCR, and the TCRdb table lists in-frame clones only, not all of them. The table shows 9,700 or so clones, with around 41% occurring only once. The data derive from a study of T cells in localized non-small cell lung cancer. Study-wide results and caveats: Appearing in adjacent lung were a median approximately 60 of the top 100 tumor clones. Only one tumor region was sequenced, so heterogeneity remains possible.

V lost 2 bases to trimming and J lost 3 bases; unmatched junction nucleotides: 1. In germline, CDR1 is WSHSY, CDR2 SAAADI. The CDR3 covers 15 residues. The chain couples TRBV10-2 to TRBJ2-2; 9 positions agree with TRBD1. Source: lymph node tissue, taken before any cancer treatment. The receptor comes from a woman aged 35 to 75 with stage I lung adenocarcinoma. CDR3 sequence (DNA): TGCGCCAGCAGTGAGGGGGACAGGGACACCGGGGAGCTGTTTTTT. This sequence encodes CASSEGDRDTGELFF.